A single sample is the source of the 23 T cell receptor beta chains below, sequenced in a study of T cells of healthy individuals. Each CDR3 protein is one row after TCRdb ran MiXCR on the 5' RACE reads. The sample records 60,000 to 80,000 distinct CDR3 sequences, around 15% being singletons. These receptor sequences come from a human donor in good health.

This clonotype showed up many times. V is TRBV2 and J is TRBJ1-5; D perhaps matches TRBD1 (6 bases). Trimming took off 6 bases at V and 6 bases at J, with 15 bases between the two ends. The CDR3 has 14 residues. Germline V gene data show CDR1 as SNHLY and CDR2 as FYNNEI. As DNA, the CDR3 is TGTGCCAGCAGGTCTTGGGCAGGGGCTCAGCCCCAGCATTTT. Its translation: CASRSWAGAQPQHF.

This clonotype was found a few times. The chain joins TRBV3-1 to TRBJ2-1; possible D gene TRBD1, 5 bases. The CDR3 spans 14 residues. V was clipped by 0 bases and J by 7 bases, with 10 bases between them. Per germline, CDR1 LGHDT and CDR2 YNNKEL (reference sequence). CDR3 nucleotide sequence: TGTGCCAGCAGCCAAGACGCAGGGCGGAATGAGCAGTTCTTC. It is translated as CASSQDAGRNEQFF.

The V call is TRBV12-3 or TRBV12-4, the J call TRBJ1-2, with a weak D call TRBD1 (6 bases). This CDR3 spans 14 amino acids. The germline V and J ends were trimmed by 3 bases and 9 bases, with 17 bases remaining between them. CDR3 region: CASSFGQSPMSYTF. In DNA, the CDR3 is TGTGCCAGCAGTTTTGGACAGTCCCCTATGAGCTACACCTTC.

Only a few counts were recorded for this clonotype. The CDR3: CASSFGGADIYGYTF. The CDR3 region has the DNA TGTGCCAGCAGCTTCGGAGGGGCAGATATATATGGCTACACCTTC. This rearrangement joins TRBV5-6 to TRBJ1-2; weak D call: TRBD1 (5 bases). V lost 2 bases, J lost 5 bases, and 16 bases lay in between. Per germline, CDR1 SGHDT and CDR2 YYEEEE. The CDR3 extends over 15 amino acids.

The chain combines TRBV20-1 with TRBJ2-1, with TRBD2 as a possible D gene (5 bases). The CDR3 has 14 residues. V was trimmed by 0 bases and J by 12 bases, leaving 18 bases between them. Germline lookup yields CDR1 DFQATT and CDR2 SNEGSKA (reference sequence). CDR3 nucleotides: TGCAGTGCTAGAGATCGCGTAGGAGGTACCCCGCAGTTCTTC. This translates into CSARDRVGGTPQFF.

This clonotype was seen ten or more times. The gene calls are TRBV9 and TRBJ1-2; D ambiguous. This CDR3 has 13 residues. CDR1 SGDLS and CDR2 YYNGEE come from the germline V gene. V was clipped by 0 bases and J by 4 bases, with 7 bases between them. The CDR3 region is CASSVDSFYGYTF. The CDR3 DNA is TGTGCCAGCAGCGTAGACAGCTTCTATGGCTACACCTTC.

The chain employs TRBV5-1 and TRBJ2-2, with TRBD2 matching over 9 bases. This CDR3 is built from 15 residues. With V trimmed by 3 bases and J by 6 bases, 6 bases remained unmatched. From germline, CDR1 is SGHRS and CDR2 YFSETQ. This CDR3 reads CASSSLAGAAGELFF. In DNA form, the CDR3 reads TGCGCCAGCAGCTCCTTAGCGGGAGCGGCCGGGGAGCTGTTTTTT.

In this sample, this clonotype turned up many times. The genes are TRBV6-5 and TRBJ2-7; possibly TRBD1 or TRBD2 for D (5 bases each). This CDR3 contains 14 residues. The germline gives CDR1 MNHEY, CDR2 SVGAGI. Trimming cost V 0 bases and J 5 bases, with 11 bases left between them. In DNA form, the CDR3 reads TGTGCCAGCAGTTACTCTGGTGGGACCGACGAGCAGTACTTC. Its protein product is CASSYSGGTDEQYF.

This clonotype has at least ten counts. The chain employs TRBV7-9 and TRBJ1-1; D ambiguous. CDR3 size: 15 residues. Trimming left V 0 bases short and J 3 bases short, with 11 bases between. Germline V gene lookup returns CDR1 SEHNR and CDR2 FQNEAQ (reference sequence). The CDR3, as DNA: TGTGCCAGCAGCTTAGCGTCTGGGGTGGACACTGAAGCTTTCTTT. Its translation: CASSLASGVDTEAFF. Full variable domain (rest looked up from reference TRBV7-9 and TRBJ1-1): DTGVSQNPRHKITKRGQNVTFRCDPISEHNRLYWYRQTLGQGPEFLTYFQNEAQLEKSRLLSDRFSAERPKGSFSTLEIQRTEQGDSAMYLCASSLASGVDTEAFFGQGTRLTVV.

The table lists this clonotype with a few counts. The chain carries TRBV11-3 and TRBJ2-3; 7 bases agree with TRBD1. The CDR3 consists of 15 residues. CDR1 is SGHNT and CDR2 is YENEEA in the germline V gene. J gave up 2 bases and V 1 base, and 3 bases lay outside the gene matches. The CDR3 bases are TGTGCCAGCAGCTTAGTGACAGGGACCACAGATACGCAGTATTTT. This codes for CASSLVTGTTDTQYF.

The rearrangement uses TRBV4-1 and TRBJ2-3, with 12 bases aligning to TRBD2. Trimming took 6 bases from V and 5 from J; bases not matched to a gene: 9. The CDR3 runs to 16 residues. Germline lookup yields CDR1 MGHRA and CDR2 YSYEKL. The CDR3: CASRRTSGVSIDTQYF. The CDR3, as DNA: TGCGCCAGCAGACGGACTAGCGGGGTGTCCATAGATACGCAGTATTTT.

This clonotype was counted at least ten times. The rearrangement links TRBV27 to TRBJ1-1, with 7 bases identical to TRBD1. The CDR3 has 15 residues. Germline V gene data show CDR1 as MNHEY and CDR2 as SMNVEV (reference sequence). V lost 4 bases and J lost 4; bases outside the gene matches: 9. The chain's CDR3 is CASSSIGTAVTEAFF. The CDR3 region has the DNA TGTGCCAGCAGTTCTATCGGGACAGCTGTCACTGAAGCTTTCTTT.

This clonotype was observed a few times. The J gene is TRBJ1-2, the V gene TRBV3-1; TRBD1 matches 8 bases. Germline V gives CDR1 LGHDT, CDR2 YNNKEL (reference sequence). With V trimmed by 0 bases and J by 8 bases, 14 bases remained unmatched. The CDR3 length is 17 residues. The CDR3 region is CASSQDHTAGQGVGYTF. In nucleotides, the CDR3 is TGTGCCAGCAGCCAAGATCATACCGCCGGACAGGGAGTCGGCTACACCTTC.

Ten or more counts support this clonotype. This chain joins TRBV3-1 and TRBJ2-5; no definite D call. There are 13 residues in the CDR3. Trimming took off 4 bases at V and 2 bases at J, with 8 bases between the two ends. Per the germline V gene, CDR1 is LGHDT and CDR2 is YNNKEL (reference sequence). The CDR3 nucleotides are TGTGCCAGCAGCCGCCGGCGTCAAGAGACCCAGTACTTC. As protein: CASSRRRQETQYF.

This clonotype occurred many times. The chain carries TRBV19 and TRBJ1-5, with D tentatively TRBD1 (6 bases). Germline loops: CDR1 LNHDA, CDR2 SQIVND (reference sequence). CDR3 length: 17 residues. Trimming stripped 0 bases from V and 0 bases from J, with 12 bases between. CDR3 amino acids: CASSIDRGGNSNQPQHF. CDR3 sequence (DNA): TGTGCCAGTAGTATAGACAGGGGAGGCAATAGCAATCAGCCCCAGCATTTT.

In its sample, this clonotype was seen once. J is TRBJ2-1 and V is TRBV24-1; 8 nucleotides match TRBD2. The CDR3 runs to 17 residues. J gave up 3 bases and V 12 bases, and 18 bases lay outside the gene matches. Germline lookup yields CDR1 KGHDR and CDR2 SFDVKD. The CDR3 DNA reads as TGTGCCTCACCAAAGGTAGGGCGGGAGGTAATCTACAATGAGCAGTTCTTC. Translated, it gives CASPKVGREVIYNEQFF.

The chain is built from TRBV15 and TRBJ2-3; D is unclear. The CDR3 sequence is 15 residues long. V was clipped by 8 bases and J by 0 bases, with 15 bases between them. Germline values: CDR1 LNHNV, CDR2 YYDKDF (reference sequence). The CDR3 sequence: CATSPGPRSTDTQYF. The CDR3 coding sequence is TGTGCCACCTCCCCGGGTCCGCGCAGCACAGATACGCAGTATTTT.

This clonotype was picked up many times. CDR3 sequence: CASSSHTILPGQSNTEAFF. The CDR3 DNA is TGTGCCAGCAGTTCCCATACCATCTTACCGGGACAGTCTAACACTGAAGCTTTCTTT. The chain carries TRBV27 and TRBJ1-1, with 7 bases fitting TRBD1. The V gene's germline CDR1 is MNHEY and CDR2 SMNVEV (reference sequence). Losses at the gene ends were 4 bases for V and 2 bases for J; bases not matched to a gene: 19. This CDR3 has 19 residues.

This clonotype was detected only a few times. The chain couples TRBV9 to TRBJ2-5; 8 nucleotides line up with TRBD2. Germline loops: CDR1 SGDLS, CDR2 YYNGEE. J gave up 2 bases and V 4 bases, and 4 bases lay outside the gene matches. The length of the CDR3 is 14 residues. The CDR3 sequence is CASSIRGGQETQYF. CDR3 in DNA: TGTGCCAGCAGCATACGGGGGGGTCAAGAGACCCAGTACTTC.

This clonotype occurred many times. The chain combines TRBV6-4 with TRBJ2-1, with 14 positions matching TRBD2. The V gene end was trimmed by 0 bases and the J gene end by 9 bases; junction bases not matched to a gene: 1. CDR1 is MRHNA and CDR2 is SNTAGT in the germline V gene. This CDR3 has 15 amino acids. The CDR3 here is CASSDSTSGGAEQFF. The CDR3 DNA reads as TGTGCCAGCAGTGACTCGACTAGCGGGGGGGCTGAGCAGTTCTTC.

As concerns this clonotype: This sequence may be a read error, since a much larger clone differs from it by one base. This chain links TRBV23-1 with TRBJ1-6; the D is unclear. TRBV23-1 is noted as an ORF with a role that remains uncertain. CDR3 length equals 15 residues. CDR3 protein: CASSQSSRVRSPLRF. The CDR3 coding sequence is TGCGCCAGCAGTCAATCGTCGAGGGTCCGGTCACCCCTCCGCTTT.

This clonotype was seen only a few times. CDR3 in amino acids: CASSYLARRSGQETQYF. CDR3 in DNA: TGTGCCAGCAGTTACCTCGCCCGTAGGAGTGGACAAGAGACCCAGTACTTC. The chain is built from TRBV6-6 and TRBJ2-5; D not resolved. Germline V gene sequence: CDR1 MNHNY, CDR2 SVGAGI (reference sequence). Trimming took 2 bases from V and 2 from J, leaving 18 bases between them. The CDR3 length is 17 residues.

The chain employs TRBV21-1 and TRBJ2-1; the DNA was not used to check the table's D call, TRBD1. TRBV21-1 is deemed a pseudogene. This CDR3 spans 15 amino acids. CDR3 in DNA: TGTGCCAGAGGCCCCCGGACAGGGGATCCCAATGAGCAGTTCTTC. Residues: CARGPRTGDPNEQFF.